These T cell receptor beta chains were read from a single sample in a study of T-cell reconstitution after alpha-beta-depleted transplantation in children. TCRdb re-derived calls from the PCR reads in MiXCR, one entry per CDR3 protein. The sample yields 84,000 or so distinct CDR3 sequences, about 16% seen once. Sequencing used PBMCs, mostly from graft donor cells, obtained 180 days after TCRalphabeta/CD19-depleted stem cell transplant. All receptors come from a male patient under 10 years old who had a stem cell transplant for acute lymphoblastic leukemia, so the T cells may come from the graft donor. Each CDR3 is given with its conserved first and last residue. Each record gives: J gene, D gene, V gene, clone size, CDR3 length, CDR3 DNA, CDR3 protein. D genes are given only for firm matches. Some rows have no size entry. The others give once, few or many, or a class for an expanded clone.

j_call: TRBJ2-2
d_call: -
v_call: TRBV12-3/TRBV12-4
clone_size: -
cdr3_length: 12
cdr3_nt: TGTGCCAGCAGTCGCGACAGCGGGGAGCTGTTTTTT
cdr3_aa: CASSRDSGELFF

j_call: TRBJ2-7
d_call: -
v_call: TRBV12-3/TRBV12-4
clone_size: many
cdr3_length: 14
cdr3_nt: TGTGCCAGCAGTTCCGGTGGGCCCTTCTACGAGCAGTACTTC
cdr3_aa: CASSSGGPFYEQYF

j_call: TRBJ2-7
d_call: -
v_call: TRBV3-1
clone_size: few
cdr3_length: 13
cdr3_nt: TGTGCCAGCAGCCAGCTCAGGGGAGGGGAGCAGTACTTC
cdr3_aa: CASSQLRGGEQYF

j_call: TRBJ2-7
d_call: TRBD2
v_call: TRBV6-2/TRBV6-3
clone_size: few
cdr3_length: 15
cdr3_nt: TGTGCCAGCAGTTTCACCAAGCGGGGGGCCTACGAGCAGTACTTC
cdr3_aa: CASSFTKRGAYEQYF

j_call: TRBJ1-5
d_call: -
v_call: TRBV12-3/TRBV12-4
clone_size: -
cdr3_length: 15
cdr3_nt: TGTGCCAGCATGAAAAACGGGCTTTCGGGTCAGCCCCAGCATTTT
cdr3_aa: CASMKNGLSGQPQHF

j_call: TRBJ1-6
d_call: -
v_call: TRBV20-1
clone_size: -
cdr3_length: 16
cdr3_nt: TGCAGTGCTATCGACAGATCCAGCTCCTATAATTCACCCCTCCACTTT
cdr3_aa: CSAIDRSSSYNSPLHF

j_call: TRBJ1-1
d_call: TRBD1
v_call: TRBV12-3/TRBV12-4
clone_size: few
cdr3_length: 14
cdr3_nt: TGTGCCAGCACTCAGGGGGCCTCATTGGGGGAAGCTTTCTTT
cdr3_aa: CASTQGASLGEAFF

j_call: TRBJ2-4
d_call: TRBD2
v_call: TRBV20-1
clone_size: few
cdr3_length: 17
cdr3_nt: TGCAGTGCTAGTATAGTTGGGACTAGCGACCAAAAAAACATTCAGTACTTC
cdr3_aa: CSASIVGTSDQKNIQYF

j_call: TRBJ2-7
d_call: TRBD2
v_call: TRBV5-1
clone_size: -
cdr3_length: 16
cdr3_nt: TGCGCCAGCAGCCCGATAGCGGGGGGCCCTCTATCCGAGCAGTACTTC
cdr3_aa: CASSPIAGGPLSEQYF

j_call: TRBJ1-2
d_call: TRBD1
v_call: TRBV5-1
clone_size: few
cdr3_length: 14
cdr3_nt: TGCGCCAGCAGCTTGGCCGGGACAGACTATGGCTACACCTTC
cdr3_aa: CASSLAGTDYGYTF

j_call: TRBJ2-2
d_call: TRBD1
v_call: TRBV7-9
clone_size: -
cdr3_length: 16
cdr3_nt: TGTGCCAGCAGCTCTTGGACAGGGGTGGACACTGGGGAGCTGTTTTTT
cdr3_aa: CASSSWTGVDTGELFF

j_call: TRBJ2-5
d_call: TRBD1
v_call: TRBV12-3/TRBV12-4
clone_size: -
cdr3_length: 14
cdr3_nt: TGTGCCAGCAGTCTGGGACAGGTCCAAGAGACCCAGTACTTC
cdr3_aa: CASSLGQVQETQYF

j_call: TRBJ2-3
d_call: TRBD2
v_call: TRBV5-1
clone_size: -
cdr3_length: 19
cdr3_nt: TGCGCCAGCAGCTTGACGGCTAGCGGGGGGCCTATCTGGTCAGATACGCAGTATTTT
cdr3_aa: CASSLTASGGPIWSDTQYF

j_call: TRBJ2-2
d_call: -
v_call: TRBV5-1
clone_size: few
cdr3_length: 13
cdr3_nt: TGCGCCAGCAGCTTGGCGTTAGCCGGGGAGCTGTTTTTT
cdr3_aa: CASSLALAGELFF

j_call: TRBJ2-7
d_call: TRBD1
v_call: TRBV5-1
clone_size: -
cdr3_length: 14
cdr3_nt: TGCGCCAGCGGTTTCGGGACAGGGGGCTACGAGCAGTACTTC
cdr3_aa: CASGFGTGGYEQYF

j_call: TRBJ1-6
d_call: -
v_call: TRBV20-1
clone_size: few
cdr3_length: 13
cdr3_nt: TGCAGTGCTAGAGATGGAATGGGATCACCCCTCCACTTT
cdr3_aa: CSARDGMGSPLHF

j_call: TRBJ2-7
d_call: -
v_call: TRBV7-9
clone_size: -
cdr3_length: 12
cdr3_nt: TGTGCCAGCAGCTCTGGACAGACAGAGCAGTACTTC
cdr3_aa: CASSSGQTEQYF

j_call: TRBJ2-5
d_call: -
v_call: TRBV15
clone_size: -
cdr3_length: 17
cdr3_nt: TGTGCCACCAGCAGAGATATGAGCGTGCAGGGGCGGGAGACCCAGTACTTC
cdr3_aa: CATSRDMSVQGRETQYF

j_call: TRBJ2-5
d_call: TRBD1
v_call: TRBV25-1
clone_size: -
cdr3_length: 16
cdr3_nt: TGTGCCAGCAGTGCCTCCCGGGACAGGGCCCAAGAGACCCAGTACTTC
cdr3_aa: CASSASRDRAQETQYF

j_call: TRBJ2-3
d_call: -
v_call: TRBV5-1
clone_size: few
cdr3_length: 15
cdr3_nt: TGCGCCAGCAGCCCGGGCCGGGGGTGGACAGATACGCAGTATTTT
cdr3_aa: CASSPGRGWTDTQYF